This record covers a single TCR beta chain. Its antigen is undetermined. The PCR template was genomic DNA. Multiplex PCR with 30 forward and 13 reverse primers amplified the TCR beta CDR3. Via MiXCR, TCRdb re-called the multiplex PCR reads, giving one row per CDR3 protein. The data contain about 270,000 distinct CDR3 sequences, approximately 45% of them singletons. Roughly 10 milliliters of peripheral blood were drawn from each donor. The data are from a study of type 1 and type 2 diabetes patients. On the study more broadly: A total of roughly 20,000,000 paired-end reads came from the whole study. Study results and limitations: In type 2 diabetes, highly-expanded CD4+ clones took a median about 3.9% of reads.

V lost 6 bases and J lost 3, with 18 bases in between. This CDR3 contains 16 residues. The V gene's germline CDR1 is LNHDA and CDR2 SQIVND (reference sequence). This receptor was identified in a man aged 18 to 29 with type 2 diabetes. This chain connects TRBV19 to TRBJ2-1; the D is unclear. Sequenced material: peripheral blood mononuclear cells (PBMCs). CDR3: CASSTAGSALYNEQFF. In DNA, the CDR3 is TGTGCCAGTAGCACGGCCGGCAGCGCACTCTACAATGAGCAGTTCTTC.